The 32 T cell receptor beta chains in this list originate from one sample, sequenced in a study of CD8+ T cells in alopecia areata. Following extraction, RNA underwent reverse transcription to cDNA, which served as the sequencing template. Assay: immunoSEQ multiplex PCR; the TCRdb copy retains only in-frame clones and omits some. The sample has 150,000 to 200,000 clones; around 55% are singletons. The sequenced sample was CD4+ T cells sorted from blood. The source is a human donor in good health.

The chain carries TRBV7-2 and TRBJ1-5; D is uncertain. V dropped 2 bases and J dropped 5 bases, with 7 bases sitting between them. This CDR3 comprises 13 residues. CDR1 and CDR2 from the germline V gene are SGHTA and FQGNSA. CDR3 coding DNA: TGTGCCAGCAGCTTATTCAGCTATCAGCCCCAGCATTTT. It encodes CASSLFSYQPQHF.

The J gene is TRBJ2-7, the V gene TRBV5-1; D is unclear. CDR1 is SGHRS, CDR2 YFSETQ, per germline. Deletions cut 1 base from V and 0 bases from J, with 8 bases between. This CDR3 region has 14 residues. In DNA form, the CDR3 reads TGCGCCAGCAGCTTGAGGTCGGACTCCTACGAGCAGTACTTC. It codes for CASSLRSDSYEQYF. The full variable domain, with the rest looked up from reference TRBV5-1 and TRBJ2-7, is KAGVTQTPRYLIKTRGQQVTLSCSPISGHRSVSWYQQTPGQGLQFLFEYFSETQRNKGNFPGRFSGRQFSNSRSEMNVSTLELGDSALYLCASSLRSDSYEQYFGPGTRLTVT.

The rearrangement uses TRBV5-6 and TRBJ2-7; possibly TRBD1 for D (6 bases). V lost 4 bases and J lost 2, with 10 bases in between. This CDR3 has 13 amino acids. Germline V gene data show CDR1 as SGHDT and CDR2 as YYEEEE. The CDR3 DNA follows: TGTGCCAGCAGCCGTGGACAGACCTACGAGCAGTACTTC. Protein sequence: CASSRGQTYEQYF.

This clone was counted between two and nine times. The V call is TRBV6-6, the J call TRBJ1-4; weak D call: TRBD1 (6 bases). CDR1 and CDR2 (germline): MNHNY, SVGAGI (reference sequence). The CDR3 extends over 15 amino acids. V was trimmed by 2 bases and J by 0 bases, leaving 7 bases between them. The CDR3 nucleotides are TGTGCCAGCAGTTACGCAGGGGCAACTAATGAAAAACTGTTTTTT. Its translation is CASSYAGATNEKLFF.

The chain links TRBV9 to TRBJ2-1, with 7 bases that match TRBD2. V was pared by 0 bases and J by 7 bases, with 4 bases of the junction left unmatched. CDR1 is SGDLS, CDR2 YYNGEE, per germline. The length of the CDR3 is 14 residues. Here the CDR3 DNA reads TGTGCCAGCAGCGTAGAAGGACTAGAAAATGAGCAGTTCTTC. Translation: CASSVEGLENEQFF.

The chain couples TRBV28 to TRBJ1-5; 9 nucleotides agree with TRBD1. The CDR3 covers 15 residues. The J segment lost 2 bases and the V segment lost 6 bases, leaving 5 bases of the junction unmatched. Germline CDR1 MDHEN, CDR2 SYDVKM. The CDR3, as DNA: TGTGCCAGCAGGGGACGGGACAGGGGCAATCAGCCCCAGCATTTT. Its translation: CASRGRDRGNQPQHF.

The chain links TRBV9 to TRBJ2-1; TRBD2 matches 9 bases. This CDR3 region has 16 residues. V lost 0 bases, J lost 7 bases, and 8 bases stayed unmatched. Germline assignment: CDR1 SGDLS and CDR2 YYNGEE. The CDR3 protein is CASSVATSGRKNEQFF. DNA for the CDR3: TGTGCCAGCAGCGTAGCTACAAGCGGGAGGAAGAATGAGCAGTTCTTC.

This clone has a single count. The rearrangement links TRBV29-1 to TRBJ1-2; 9 nucleotides line up with TRBD1. V dropped 3 bases and J dropped 8; count of bases not matched to a gene: 4. Germline CDR1 and CDR2: SQVTM and ANQGSEA. The length of the CDR3 is 12 residues. CDR3 sequence (DNA): TGCAGCGTTGACGGGACAGGGACCGGCTACACCTTC. Encoded protein: CSVDGTGTGYTF.

This clone has only a few counts. The chain recombines TRBV10-3 with TRBJ1-5; 9 nucleotides agree with TRBD1. The ends lost 5 bases at V and 2 bases at J; junction bases unmatched: 4. The CDR3 extends over 15 amino acids. CDR1 ENHRY and CDR2 SYGVKD come from the germline V gene. The chain's CDR3 is CAISRTGEGNQPQHF. The DNA for the CDR3 is TGTGCCATCAGTAGGACAGGGGAGGGCAATCAGCCCCAGCATTTT.

The CDR3 loop reads CSAGIGEVEQYF. CDR3 in DNA: TGCAGCGCCGGGATAGGGGAGGTCGAGCAGTACTTC. The rearrangement uses TRBV29-1 and TRBJ2-7; TRBD2 is a possible D gene (6 bases). CDR3 length: 12 amino acids. CDR1 is SQVTM, CDR2 ANQGSEA, per germline. V lost 7 bases and J 6 bases, leaving 16 bases between the germline ends.

The rearrangement links TRBV19 to TRBJ2-3; TRBD2 matches at 14 bases. With 5 bases clipped from V and 5 bases from J, the junction kept 12 bases outside the gene matches. This CDR3 spans 18 amino acids. Germline lookup yields CDR1 LNHDA and CDR2 SQIVND (reference sequence). CDR3 in DNA: TGTGCCAGTAGTCAAAACAACCGACTAGCGGGAGGGATAGATACGCAGTATTTT. This sequence encodes CASSQNNRLAGGIDTQYF.

As regards this clone: Other DNA sequences from this sample encode an identical CDR3 as well. The rearrangement uses TRBV6-5 and TRBJ2-6; possible D gene TRBD2, 6 bases. This CDR3 contains 15 residues. Trimming stripped 2 bases from V and 1 base from J, with 6 bases between. From germline, CDR1 is MNHEY and CDR2 SVGAGI. The CDR3 DNA follows: TGTGCCAGCAGTTACCGGGGGTCTGGGGCCAACGTCCTGACTTTC. This encodes CASSYRGSGANVLTF.

The chain carries TRBV7-8 and TRBJ2-1, with TRBD2 matching 8 bases. CDR1 and CDR2 (germline): SGHVS, FQNEAQ. After removal of 2 bases from V and 9 bases from J, the junction contained 3 bases not matched to a gene. The CDR3 has 13 residues. The CDR3 reads CASSLFSGGEQFF. CDR3 bases: TGTGCCAGCAGCTTATTCAGCGGGGGTGAGCAGTTCTTC.

The genes are TRBV7-9 and TRBJ1-1; a weak D match, TRBD1 (5 bases). With 1 base removed from V and 1 base from J, the gap between germline ends came to 7 bases. This CDR3 comprises 14 residues. CDR1 and CDR2 (germline): SEHNR, FQNEAQ (reference sequence). CDR3 in amino acids: CASSLGGQNTEAFF. DNA of the CDR3: TGTGCCAGCAGCTTAGGAGGACAGAACACTGAAGCTTTCTTT.

This clone was observed once. V and J are TRBV5-1 and TRBJ1-1; maybe TRBD1 (5 bases). This CDR3 is built from 15 residues. In germline, CDR1 is SGHRS, CDR2 YFSETQ. The V end lost 2 bases, the J end lost 1 base, and 12 bases lay between the germline ends. The CDR3 here is CASSFRIGANTEAFF. The CDR3 bases are TGCGCCAGCAGCTTTCGGATAGGGGCGAACACTGAAGCTTTCTTT.

As to this clone: The germline gene is not matched at one end of the junction; a read error may be the cause. The gene calls are TRBV6-1 and TRBJ1-1; the D is unclear. Per germline, CDR1 MNHNS and CDR2 SASEGT. The CDR3 has 11 amino acids. CDR3: CASSPAIGLTF. The CDR3 nucleotides read TGTGCCAGCAGCCCGGCAATTGGGTTAACCTTT.

The chain combines TRBV25-1 with TRBJ1-1; the D is unclear. This CDR3 has 17 amino acids. Germline CDR1 MGHDK, CDR2 SYGVNS. Trimming pared 5 bases from V and 0 bases from J, leaving 19 bases between. For the CDR3, the DNA is TGTGCCAGCAGTCCCCTCGTTGGAGGAGCGATGAACACTGAAGCTTTCTTT. Its protein product is CASSPLVGGAMNTEAFF.

This rearrangement joins TRBV25-1 to TRBJ2-1, with D possibly TRBD2 on 5 matching bases. The ends were cut back, 2 bases at V and 11 bases at J, with 13 bases in the middle. Germline V gene sequence: CDR1 MGHDK, CDR2 SYGVNS. There are 13 residues in the CDR3. The chain's CDR3 is CASSEVEGTQQFF. CDR3 coding DNA: TGTGCCAGCAGTGAAGTCGAGGGAACCCAGCAGTTCTTC.

CDR3 DNA: TGTGCCAGCAGCGTAGTTGACCGCTCCGGGGAGCTGTTTTTT. Its protein is CASSVVDRSGELFF. This sequence joins TRBV9 and TRBJ2-2; D not certain. The CDR3 spans 14 residues. V was cut by 0 bases and J by 6 bases, with 9 bases left in between. Per germline, CDR1 SGDLS and CDR2 YYNGEE. The variable domain in full, with the rest retrieved from reference TRBV9 and TRBJ2-2, is DSGVTQTPKHLITATGQRVTLRCSPRSGDLSVYWYQQSLDQGLQFLIQYYNGEERAKGNILERFSAQQFPDLHSELNLSSLELGDSALYFCASSVVDRSGELFFGEGSRLTVL.

The V gene is TRBV2, the J gene TRBJ1-5; D uncertain. Trimming took 4 bases from V and 0 from J, leaving 10 bases between them. This CDR3 has 15 amino acids. Germline values: CDR1 SNHLY, CDR2 FYNNEI. The CDR3 DNA reads as TGTGCCAGCAGTGGTGAAGCGTATAGCAATCAGCCCCAGCATTTT. Amino acid sequence: CASSGEAYSNQPQHF.

The chain uses TRBV7-2 and TRBJ1-1; 7 bases match TRBD1. CDR3 length equals 13 residues. The V segment lost 10 bases and the J segment 2 bases; nucleotides outside the gene matches: 7. Per germline, CDR1 SGHTA and CDR2 FQGNSA. The CDR3 sequence: CATGGTVNTEAFF. CDR3 sequence (DNA): TGTGCCACAGGAGGGACAGTCAACACTGAAGCTTTCTTT.

The chain recombines TRBV6-4 with TRBJ1-1; D unresolved. Germline lookup yields CDR1 MRHNA and CDR2 SNTAGT. The length of the CDR3 is 14 residues. V gave up 7 bases and J gave up 0 bases, with 12 bases separating them. CDR3 DNA sequence: TGTGCCAGCAAAAGCAACCGGCTGAACACTGAAGCTTTCTTT. As protein: CASKSNRLNTEAFF.

This chain uses TRBV29-1 with TRBJ1-1; TRBD1 might be the D (6 bases). Germline CDR1 is SQVTM and CDR2 is ANQGSEA. The CDR3 is made up of 12 amino acids. V was shortened by 5 bases and J by 4 bases, with 11 bases between the two germline ends. CDR3 sequence reads: CSVTNRVTEAFF. CDR3 DNA sequence: TGCAGCGTTACCAACAGGGTCACTGAAGCTTTCTTT.

The chain links TRBV29-1 to TRBJ1-4, with 8 bases matching TRBD1. This CDR3 contains 14 residues. With 6 bases clipped from V and 8 bases from J, the junction kept 11 bases outside the gene matches. Germline V lookup: CDR1 SQVTM, CDR2 ANQGSEA. The CDR3 region has the DNA TGCAGCGTAGGGACAGGCCCGCCACGGGAAAAACTGTTTTTT. This gives the protein CSVGTGPPREKLFF. Together with reference TRBV29-1 and TRBJ1-4, the CDR3 gives the full variable domain: SAVISQKPSRDICQRGTSLTIQCQVDSQVTMMFWYRQQPGQSLTLIATANQGSEATYESGFVIDKFPISRPNLTFSTLTVSNMSPEDSSIYLCSVGTGPPREKLFFGSGTQLSVL.

This clone has a handful of counts. V gene TRBV7-2 combines with J gene TRBJ1-5; a weak D match, TRBD1 (6 bases). Per germline, CDR1 SGHTA and CDR2 FQGNSA. CDR3 length equals 13 residues. V lost 6 bases, J lost 4 bases, and 10 bases lay in between. The DNA of the CDR3 is TGTGCCAGCAGTGGACAGCGAAATCAGCCCCAGCATTTT. The encoded protein is CASSGQRNQPQHF. Full variable domain (outside the CDR3, taken from reference TRBV7-2 and TRBJ1-5): GAGVSQSPSNKVTEKGKDVELRCDPISGHTALYWYRQSLGQGLEFLIYFQGNSAPDKSGLPSDRFSAERTGGSVSTLTIQRTQQEDSAVYLCASSGQRNQPQHFGDGTRLSIL.

This clone was counted a few times. The chain employs TRBV13 and TRBJ2-5; the D gene is possibly TRBD1 (6 bases). The CDR3 length is 14 residues. Trimming shortened V by 5 bases and J by 7 bases, and 17 bases separated the two germline ends. Looked up from germline, CDR1 is PRHDT and CDR2 is FYEKMQ (reference sequence). The DNA of the CDR3 is TGTGCCAGCAGCCACTGGGACACTGAAGCGACCCAGTACTTC. Its protein product is CASSHWDTEATQYF.

The chain uses TRBV7-2 and TRBJ1-2, with D perhaps matching TRBD1 (5 bases). V gave up 8 bases and J gave up 0 bases, with 10 bases separating them. The CDR3 is 13 residues long. Germline V gene sequence: CDR1 SGHTA, CDR2 FQGNSA. The CDR3 nucleotides read TGTGCCAGCGCTGACAGCTCTAACTATGGCTACACCTTC. Translated, it gives CASADSSNYGYTF.

The rearrangement joins TRBV7-9 to TRBJ2-1; D may be TRBD1 or TRBD2 (5 bases each). The CDR3 has 12 residues. The germline gives CDR1 SEHNR, CDR2 FQNEAQ (reference sequence). Deletions cut 5 bases from V and 8 bases from J, with 10 bases between. The CDR3 DNA sequence: TGTGCCAGCAGCCCCCGGGGCCATGAGCAGTTCTTC. Encoded protein: CASSPRGHEQFF.

V gene TRBV5-1 combines with J gene TRBJ2-5; possibly TRBD1 for D (5 bases). This CDR3 has 13 amino acids. V lost 5 bases and J lost 2, with 10 bases in between. Germline CDR1 reads SGHRS; CDR2 reads YFSETQ. The CDR3 region has the DNA TGCGCCAGCAGGCGACAGCTGCAAGAGACCCAGTACTTC. Protein: CASRRQLQETQYF.

This chain connects TRBV19 to TRBJ1-5, with 12 bases fitting TRBD1. The germline CDR1 and CDR2 sequences are LNHDA and SQIVND (reference sequence). With 5 bases clipped from V and 4 bases from J, the junction kept 3 bases outside the gene matches. The CDR3 covers 15 residues. For the CDR3, the DNA is TGTGCCAGTAGTGGGGGACAGGGGGCAAATCAGCCCCAGCATTTT. This gives the protein CASSGGQGANQPQHF.

The V and J genes are TRBV5-6 and TRBJ2-1, with D maybe TRBD1 (7 bases). V was clipped by 4 bases and J by 9 bases, with 20 bases between them. Germline-derived CDR1 and CDR2 are SGHDT and YYEEEE. This CDR3 contains 15 residues. CDR3 in DNA: TGTGCCAGCAGCCTCCGCAAACGGGGGACAGTTGAGCAGTTCTTC. This gives the protein CASSLRKRGTVEQFF. Variable domain in full (rest from reference TRBV5-6 and TRBJ2-1): DAGVTQSPTHLIKTRGQQVTLRCSPKSGHDTVSWYQQALGQGPQFIFQYYEEEERQRGNFPDRFSGHQFPNYSSELNVNALLLGDSALYLCASSLRKRGTVEQFFGPGTRLTVL.

This chain connects TRBV9 to TRBJ2-4; 7 nucleotides line up with TRBD2. Germline trimming cut 1 base from V and 3 bases from J; bases unmatched to any gene: 10. Germline loops: CDR1 SGDLS, CDR2 YYNGEE. This CDR3 has 17 amino acids. The CDR3 spells CASSVSGGSGGKNIQYF. The CDR3 DNA follows: TGTGCCAGCAGCGTATCGGGCGGGAGCGGTGGCAAAAACATTCAGTACTTC.